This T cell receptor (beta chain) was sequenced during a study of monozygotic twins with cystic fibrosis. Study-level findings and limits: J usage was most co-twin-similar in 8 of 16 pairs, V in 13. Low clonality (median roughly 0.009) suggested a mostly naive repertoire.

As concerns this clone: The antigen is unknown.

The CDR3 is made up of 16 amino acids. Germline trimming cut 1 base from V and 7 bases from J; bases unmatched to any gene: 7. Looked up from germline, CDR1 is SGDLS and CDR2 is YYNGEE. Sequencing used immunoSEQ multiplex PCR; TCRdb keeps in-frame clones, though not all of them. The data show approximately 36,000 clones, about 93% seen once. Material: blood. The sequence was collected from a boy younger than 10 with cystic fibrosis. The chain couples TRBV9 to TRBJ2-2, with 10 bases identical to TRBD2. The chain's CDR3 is CASSVRRLAGNGELFF. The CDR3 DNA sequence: TGTGCCAGCAGCGTACGAAGACTAGCGGGTAACGGGGAGCTGTTTTTT. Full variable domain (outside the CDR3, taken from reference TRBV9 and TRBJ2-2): DSGVTQTPKHLITATGQRVTLRCSPRSGDLSVYWYQQSLDQGLQFLIQYYNGEERAKGNILERFSAQQFPDLHSELNLSSLELGDSALYFCASSVRRLAGNGELFFGEGSRLTVL.